This is a list of T cell receptor beta chains from one sample in a study of CD8 T cells in ankylosing spondylitis. TCRdb independently ran MiXCR on the 5' RACE reads; one entry per CDR3 protein. The sample lists 350,000 to 550,000 distinct CDR3 sequences, roughly 25% occurring once. The sequencing sample was made of blood, either unsorted or a sorted T cell fraction (not recorded which). The receptors stem from a male donor with ankylosing spondylitis. Each CDR3 is given with its conserved first and last residue. The order of the fields is clone size, V gene, J gene, D gene, CDR3 protein, CDR3 DNA. The D gene is left open where the match is weak. Size is omitted from some rows. Given values are once, few, many or a class for expanded clones.

.	TRBV18	TRBJ1-2	TRBD1	CASSPADRADYGYTF	TGTGCCAGCTCACCAGCGGACAGGGCTGACTATGGCTACACCTTC
few	TRBV20-1	TRBJ1-4	.	CSTAGGADEKLFF	TGCAGTACGGCTGGGGGGGCCGATGAAAAACTGTTTTTT
few	TRBV5-1	TRBJ2-7	.	CASSLAVAGSYEQYF	TGCGCCAGCAGCTTGGCCGTTGCGGGGTCCTACGAGCAGTACTTC
.	TRBV7-2	TRBJ2-7	TRBD2	CASSRGLAGFYEQYF	TGTGCCAGCAGCAGAGGACTAGCGGGCTTCTACGAGCAGTACTTC
few	TRBV11-2	TRBJ2-7	TRBD1	CASSLPLGQRSLYSYEQYF	TGTGCCAGCAGCTTACCCTTGGGACAGCGTTCTTTATACTCCTACGAGCAGTACTTC
few	TRBV7-2	TRBJ2-5	.	CASALGAGAVNQETQYF	TGTGCCAGCGCTCTTGGGGCAGGGGCCGTCAATCAAGAGACCCAGTACTTC
few	TRBV24-1	TRBJ2-1	TRBD1	CATSRREGGRSSYNEQFF	TGTGCCACCAGTAGACGCGAAGGGGGCCGGAGCTCCTACAATGAGCAGTTCTTC
.	TRBV9	TRBJ1-2	.	CASSVATGGYGYTF	TGTGCCAGCAGCGTAGCTACCGGGGGCTATGGCTACACCTTC
.	TRBV15	TRBJ1-1	.	CATSRGYTGGSREAFF	TGTGCCACCAGCAGGGGGTACACAGGAGGTTCCAGAGAAGCTTTCTTT
.	TRBV28	TRBJ1-4	.	CASTPRGGAANEKLFF	TGTGCCAGCACCCCTAGGGGGGGCGCAGCTAATGAAAAACTGTTTTTT
few	TRBV20-1	TRBJ2-7	.	CSALGPIAYEQYF	TGCAGTGCTTTGGGCCCCATCGCCTACGAGCAGTACTTC
.	TRBV5-1	TRBJ2-1	TRBD1	CASSKGARLDEQFF	TGCGCCAGCAGTAAGGGGGCACGACTTGATGAGCAGTTCTTC
.	TRBV27	TRBJ1-5	TRBD1	CASSSRTGGSNQPQHF	TGTGCCAGCAGTTCCCGGACAGGGGGTAGCAATCAGCCCCAGCATTTT
.	TRBV20-1	TRBJ1-5	.	CSARDPTDPGGNQPQHF	TGCAGTGCTAGAGATCCGACCGATCCTGGGGGCAATCAGCCCCAGCATTTT
many	TRBV6-6	TRBJ2-1	.	CASSVVNNEQFF	TGTGCCAGCAGTGTGGTGAACAATGAGCAGTTCTTC
.	TRBV27	TRBJ2-2	.	CASSLMISGTGELFF	TGTGCCAGCAGTTTGATGATCTCTGGCACCGGGGAGCTGTTTTTT
few	TRBV5-1	TRBJ1-1	.	CASRDGENTEAFF	TGCGCCAGCAGGGACGGAGAGAACACTGAAGCTTTCTTT
.	TRBV6-1	TRBJ2-1	.	CASKKTGGNEQFF	TGTGCCAGCAAAAAAACTGGGGGCAATGAGCAGTTCTTC
few	TRBV5-1	TRBJ2-5	TRBD2	CASSQGLGQETQYF	TGCGCCAGCAGCCAAGGACTAGGGCAAGAGACCCAGTACTTC
few	TRBV24-1	TRBJ2-1	TRBD1	CATSAQTGNEQFF	TGTGCCACCAGTGCCCAGACAGGGAATGAGCAGTTCTTC
many	TRBV5-1	TRBJ2-1	TRBD2	CASSRSGLSSYNEQFF	TGCGCCAGCAGCCGTAGCGGGCTAAGCTCCTACAATGAGCAGTTCTTC
few	TRBV20-1	TRBJ2-7	TRBD2	CSVSILLSGTPYEQYF	TGCAGTGTTTCGATTTTATTAAGCGGGACTCCCTACGAGCAGTACTTC
few	TRBV4-2	TRBJ1-2	TRBD1	CASSQASGTDYGYTF	TGTGCCAGCAGCCAAGCCTCCGGGACAGACTATGGCTACACCTTC
many	TRBV12-3/TRBV12-4	TRBJ2-1	.	CASSYQPTVRDEQFF	TGTGCCAGCAGTTACCAACCGACAGTACGGGATGAGCAGTTCTTC
many	TRBV12-3/TRBV12-4	TRBJ1-2	.	CASRRTANYGYTF	TGTGCCAGCAGGCGGACGGCCAACTATGGCTACACCTTC
few	TRBV24-1	TRBJ2-1	TRBD1	CATSDPGTAYNEQFF	TGTGCCACCAGTGACCCCGGGACAGCTTACAATGAGCAGTTCTTC
.	TRBV6-1	TRBJ2-2	.	CAIPGTRWPGELFF	TGTGCCATCCCGGGGACCCGCTGGCCCGGGGAGCTGTTTTTT
.	TRBV6-1	TRBJ1-4	TRBD1	CASRGRQGSNEKLFF	TGTGCCAGCAGGGGCAGACAGGGGTCGAATGAAAAACTGTTTTTT